The 10 T cell receptor beta chains presented below share a single source sample, sequenced in a study of cytomegalovirus exposure and HLA in healthy donors. The PCR made use of 60 Vbeta and 13 Jbeta primers. Method: immunoSEQ multiplex PCR; TCRdb's copy keeps in-frame clones and lacks some. The table includes roughly 45,000 clones, over 55% detected once. Sequencing was performed on PBMCs. Receptors originate from a man in his 60s in good health and CMV-seropositive.

J is TRBJ2-7 and V is TRBV19; a weak D match, TRBD2 (7 bases). V lost 9 bases and J lost 3, with 12 bases in between. The CDR3 is 12 residues long. Germline V CDR1 and CDR2: LNHDA, SQIVND (reference sequence). CDR3 protein: CASSGGHYEQYF. In nucleotides, the CDR3 is TGTGCCAGCTCCGGGGGGCACTACGAGCAGTACTTC.

V usage is TRBV5-1 and J usage is TRBJ2-7, with TRBD1 identical over 11 bases. The CDR3 length is 17 residues. Germline assignment: CDR1 SGHRS and CDR2 YFSETQ. After removal of 0 bases from V and 2 bases from J, the junction contained 7 bases not matched to a gene. The CDR3 loop reads CASSLGPGQGATYEQYF. CDR3 bases: TGCGCCAGCAGCTTGGGCCCCGGACAGGGGGCAACCTACGAGCAGTACTTC.

The CDR3 nucleotides are TGTGCCAGCAGCTTAGTTCCCCTAGCGGGATCGGATACGCAGTATTTT. Its translation is CASSLVPLAGSDTQYF. V gene TRBV7-2 combines with J gene TRBJ2-3, with TRBD2 matching 9 bases. The junction had 8 bases not matched to a gene; V was cut back by 1 base and J by 6 bases. Germline assignment: CDR1 SGHTA and CDR2 FQGNSA. The length of the CDR3 is 16 residues.

The gene calls are TRBV29-1 and TRBJ1-1; weak D call: TRBD1 (5 bases). In germline, CDR1 is SQVTM, CDR2 ANQGSEA. The V gene lost 3 bases and the J gene lost 5 bases, with 13 bases spanning the gap. CDR3 length: 13 amino acids. The CDR3 bases are TGCAGCGTTGATTCCGGGGGGAATACTGAAGCTTTCTTT. Protein: CSVDSGGNTEAFF.

This clone was recorded a few times. The V call is TRBV28, the J call TRBJ2-1; tentatively, D is TRBD1 (6 bases). Per the germline V gene, CDR1 is MDHEN and CDR2 is SYDVKM. Trimming removed 6 bases from V and 6 bases from J, with 24 bases in between. There are 17 residues in the CDR3. This CDR3 reads CASRPITPQGVGNEQFF. The DNA of the CDR3 is TGTGCCAGCAGGCCGATTACACCACAGGGTGTGGGCAATGAGCAGTTCTTC.

The chain carries TRBV5-4 and TRBJ2-5; 12 bases map to TRBD2. The V gene's germline CDR1 is SGHNT and CDR2 YYREEE (reference sequence). V lost 4 bases, J lost 5 bases, and 6 bases stayed unmatched. The CDR3 length is 15 residues. CDR3 sequence: CASSPTSGRGETQYF. In DNA form, the CDR3 reads TGTGCCAGCAGCCCGACTAGCGGGAGAGGGGAGACCCAGTACTTC.

This clone was found a few times. The V call is TRBV7-3, the J call TRBJ2-1, with D possibly being TRBD2 (5 bases). Trimming stripped 0 bases from V and 0 bases from J, with 6 bases between. The CDR3 consists of 15 residues. Per germline, CDR1 SGHTA and CDR2 FQGTGA. CDR3 nucleotides: TGTGCCAGCAGCTTAACGGGGAGCTCCTACAATGAGCAGTTCTTC. As protein: CASSLTGSSYNEQFF.

This sequence joins TRBV6-6 and TRBJ2-2; 9 nucleotides agree with TRBD1. The CDR3 has 16 residues. Trimming cost V 1 base and J 7 bases; bases outside gene matches: 7. Germline assignment: CDR1 MNHNY and CDR2 SVGAGI (reference sequence). In DNA form, the CDR3 reads TGTGCCAGCAGTTACTTCAAAACAGGGGGCGTCGGGGAGCTGTTTTTT. Protein: CASSYFKTGGVGELFF.

The V call is TRBV19, the J call TRBJ1-5; D unclear. V was pared by 7 bases and J by 4 bases, with 14 bases between. This CDR3 comprises 14 residues. Looked up from germline, CDR1 is LNHDA and CDR2 is SQIVND (reference sequence). The CDR3 loop is CASNPSGLNQPQHF. The CDR3 bases are TGTGCCAGTAACCCTTCGGGGTTGAATCAGCCCCAGCATTTT.

The chain combines TRBV27 with TRBJ1-5; tentatively, D is TRBD1 (5 bases). V lost 7 bases, J lost 4 bases, and 20 bases lay in between. CDR3 length: 16 amino acids. Germline V gene sequence: CDR1 MNHEY, CDR2 SMNVEV (reference sequence). The CDR3: CASKLRGSGWNQPQHF. In DNA, the CDR3 is TGTGCCAGCAAATTGAGGGGAAGCGGGTGGAATCAGCCCCAGCATTTT.